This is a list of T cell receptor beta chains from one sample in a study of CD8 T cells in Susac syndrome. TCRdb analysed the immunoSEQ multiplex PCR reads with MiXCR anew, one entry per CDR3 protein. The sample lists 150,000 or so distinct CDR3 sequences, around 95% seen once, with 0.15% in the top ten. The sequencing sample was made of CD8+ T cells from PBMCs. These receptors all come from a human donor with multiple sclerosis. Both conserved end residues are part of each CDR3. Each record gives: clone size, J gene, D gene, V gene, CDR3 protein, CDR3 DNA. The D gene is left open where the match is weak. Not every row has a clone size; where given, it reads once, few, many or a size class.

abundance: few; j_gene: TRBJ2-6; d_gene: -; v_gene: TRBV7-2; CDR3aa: CASSLASGANVLTF; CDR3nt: TGTGCCAGCAGCTTAGCCTCTGGGGCCAACGTCCTGACTTTC
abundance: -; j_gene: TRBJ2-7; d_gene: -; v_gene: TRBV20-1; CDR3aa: CSARAQNYEQYF; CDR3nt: TGCAGTGCTAGAGCACAAAACTACGAGCAGTACTTC
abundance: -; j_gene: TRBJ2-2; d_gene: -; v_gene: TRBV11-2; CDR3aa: CASSLFGELFF; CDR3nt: TGTGCCAGCAGCTTATTCGGGGAGCTGTTTTTT
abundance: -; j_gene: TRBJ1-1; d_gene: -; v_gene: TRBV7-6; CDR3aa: CASSYTQGLGTEAFF; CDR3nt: TGTGCCAGCAGCTACACACAGGGTCTGGGCACTGAAGCTTTCTTT
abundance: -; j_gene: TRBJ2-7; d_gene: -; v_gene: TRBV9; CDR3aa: CASSASDRQYEQYF; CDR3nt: TGTGCCAGCAGCGCCTCAGACAGGCAGTACGAGCAGTACTTC
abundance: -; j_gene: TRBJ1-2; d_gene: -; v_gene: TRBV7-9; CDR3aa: CASSPTTGSNYGYTF; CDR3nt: TGTGCCAGCAGCCCGACGACAGGTTCTAACTATGGCTACACCTTC
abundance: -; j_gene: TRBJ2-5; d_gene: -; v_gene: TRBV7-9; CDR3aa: CASGTDSQETQYF; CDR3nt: TGTGCCAGCGGGACGGACAGCCAAGAGACCCAGTACTTC
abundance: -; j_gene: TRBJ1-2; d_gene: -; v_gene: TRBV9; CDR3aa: CASSGLYGYTF; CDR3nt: TGTGCCAGTTCGGGCCTCTATGGCTACACCTTC
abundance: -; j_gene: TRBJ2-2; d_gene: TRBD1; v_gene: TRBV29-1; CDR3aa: CSVLDRGIPGELFF; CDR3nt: TGCAGCGTTTTGGACAGGGGAATCCCCGGGGAGCTGTTTTTT
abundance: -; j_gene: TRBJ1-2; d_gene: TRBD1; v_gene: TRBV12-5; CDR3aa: CASGFLVQGADDYGYTF; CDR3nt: TGTGCTAGTGGTTTCCTTGTACAGGGGGCCGATGACTATGGCTACACCTTC
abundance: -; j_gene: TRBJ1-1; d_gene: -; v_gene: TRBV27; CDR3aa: CASSFTGDREAFF; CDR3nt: TGTGCCAGCAGTTTTACCGGCGACAGAGAAGCTTTCTTT
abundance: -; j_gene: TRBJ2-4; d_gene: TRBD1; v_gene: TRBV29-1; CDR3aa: CSVEEGQQNIQYF; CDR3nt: TGCAGCGTTGAAGAGGGACAGCAAAACATTCAGTACTTC
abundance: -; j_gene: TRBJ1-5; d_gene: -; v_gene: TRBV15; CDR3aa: CATSRDLQGYSNQPQHF; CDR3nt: TGTGCCACCAGCAGAGATCTACAAGGATATAGCAATCAGCCCCAGCATTTT
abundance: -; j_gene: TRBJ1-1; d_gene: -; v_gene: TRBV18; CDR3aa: CASSPKGEAHEAFF; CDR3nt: TGTGCCAGCTCACCGAAAGGGGAGGCTCATGAAGCTTTCTTT
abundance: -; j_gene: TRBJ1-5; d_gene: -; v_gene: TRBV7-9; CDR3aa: CASSTGGGGKHQPQHF; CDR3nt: TGTGCCAGCAGCACGGGGGGAGGGGGAAAGCATCAGCCCCAGCATTTT
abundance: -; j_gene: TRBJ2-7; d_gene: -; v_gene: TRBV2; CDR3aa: CASSGGPYEQYF; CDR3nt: TGTGCCAGCTCGGGCGGTCCCTACGAGCAGTACTTC
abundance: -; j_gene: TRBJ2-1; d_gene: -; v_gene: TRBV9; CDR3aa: CASSVGRNEQFF; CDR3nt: TGTGCCAGCAGCGTAGGCAGAAATGAGCAGTTCTTC
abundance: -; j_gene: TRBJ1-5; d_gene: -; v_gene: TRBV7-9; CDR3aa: CASSERGAGKPQHF; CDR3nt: TGTGCCAGCAGCGAACGGGGGGCGGGGAAGCCCCAGCATTTT
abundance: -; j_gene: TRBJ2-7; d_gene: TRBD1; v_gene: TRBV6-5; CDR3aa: CASSPQGAVEQYF; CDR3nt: TGTGCCAGCAGTCCACAGGGGGCCGTCGAGCAGTACTTC
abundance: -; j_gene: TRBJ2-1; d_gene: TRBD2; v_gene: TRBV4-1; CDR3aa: CASSLSGTSGGVYNEQFF; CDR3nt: TGCGCCAGCAGCCTATCCGGGACTAGCGGGGGGGTCTACAATGAGCAGTTCTTC
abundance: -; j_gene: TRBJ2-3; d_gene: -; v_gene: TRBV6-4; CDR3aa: CASSGDTNTQYF; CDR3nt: TGTGCCAGCAGTGGGGATACGAATACGCAGTATTTT
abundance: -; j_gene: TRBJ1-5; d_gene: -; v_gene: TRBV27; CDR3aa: CASSWTANSNQPQHF; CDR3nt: TGTGCCAGCAGTTGGACGGCAAATAGCAATCAGCCCCAGCATTTT
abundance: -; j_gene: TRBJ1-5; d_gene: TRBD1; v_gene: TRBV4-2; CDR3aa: CASSQGGPQGAGSNQPQHF; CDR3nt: TGTGCCAGCAGCCAAGGAGGCCCGCAGGGGGCCGGTAGCAATCAGCCCCAGCATTTT
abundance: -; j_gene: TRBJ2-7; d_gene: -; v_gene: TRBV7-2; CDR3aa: CASSLDPGTYEQYF; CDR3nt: TGTGCCAGCAGCTTAGATCCGGGCACCTACGAGCAGTACTTC
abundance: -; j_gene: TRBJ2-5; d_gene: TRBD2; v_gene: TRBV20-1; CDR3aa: CSARDLAGGPETQYF; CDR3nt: TGCAGTGCTAGAGACCTAGCGGGGGGGCCGGAGACCCAGTACTTC